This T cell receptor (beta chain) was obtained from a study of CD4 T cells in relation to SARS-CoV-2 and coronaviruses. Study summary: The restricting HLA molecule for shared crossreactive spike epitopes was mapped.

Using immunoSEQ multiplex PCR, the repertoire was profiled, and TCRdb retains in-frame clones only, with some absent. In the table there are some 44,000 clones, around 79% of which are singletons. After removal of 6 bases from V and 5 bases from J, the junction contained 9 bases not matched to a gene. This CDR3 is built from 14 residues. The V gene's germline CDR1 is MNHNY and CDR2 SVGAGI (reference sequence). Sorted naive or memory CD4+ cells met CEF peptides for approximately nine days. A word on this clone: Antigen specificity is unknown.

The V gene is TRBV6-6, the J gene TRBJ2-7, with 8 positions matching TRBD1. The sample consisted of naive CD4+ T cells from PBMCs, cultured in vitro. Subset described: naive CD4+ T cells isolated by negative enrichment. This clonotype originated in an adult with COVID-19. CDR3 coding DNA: TGTGCCAGCAGGACTGGACAGGGATTCAACGAGCAGTACTTC. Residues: CASRTGQGFNEQYF.